These 10 T cell receptor beta chains came from one sample sequenced in a study of response to subunit inactivated influenza vaccine. TCRdb used MiXCR to reprocess the RT-PCR reads, holding one entry per CDR3 protein. The table shows hundreds of thousands of distinct CDR3 sequences, with about an eighth occurring only once. The source material was PBMCs from blood, sampled on the day of vaccination. Receptor source: a man aged 50 to 60 who received an inactivated influenza vaccine.

This clonotype was picked up a small number of times. This rearrangement joins TRBV12-3 or TRBV12-4 to TRBJ2-7; D is unclear. The length of the CDR3 is 14 residues. V was trimmed by 4 bases and J by 3 bases, leaving 13 bases between them. The CDR3 DNA reads as TGTGCCAGCAGTTCTGGCCCGGTCGGCTACGAGCAGTACTTC. This translates into CASSSGPVGYEQYF.

V usage is TRBV6-2 or TRBV6-3 and J usage is TRBJ2-1, with 9 bases that match TRBD2. CDR1 and CDR2 (germline): MNHEY, SVGEGT. CDR3 length equals 20 residues. The J segment lost 4 bases and the V segment lost 0 bases, leaving 16 bases of the junction unmatched. CDR3 nucleotides: TGTGCCAGCAGTTACTCGTTCTCTGGAGCCGGGACTAGCTCGTACAATGAGCAGTTCTTC. Translation gives CASSYSFSGAGTSSYNEQFF.

The chain is built from TRBV6-2 or TRBV6-3 and TRBJ2-5; D is possibly TRBD1 (6 bases). CDR3 length equals 13 residues. Trimming left V 8 bases short and J 5 bases short, with 15 bases between. Looked up from germline, CDR1 is MNHEY and CDR2 is SVGEGT. CDR3: CASQWGRKETQYF. In DNA form, the CDR3 reads TGTGCCAGCCAATGGGGGCGGAAGGAGACCCAGTACTTC.

The chain employs TRBV21-1 and TRBJ2-3; whether TRBD2, the table's D call, matches the DNA was not checked. TRBV21-1 is noted as a pseudogene. The CDR3 runs to 19 residues. CDR3 region: CASSKALYVAGLNTDTQYF. CDR3 DNA: TGTGCCAGCAGCAAAGCGCTTTATGTAGCGGGGCTAAACACAGATACGCAGTATTTT.

This clonotype was detected only a few times. The rearrangement uses TRBV20-1 and TRBJ1-5; 10 bases align to TRBD1. Germline V gene data show CDR1 as DFQATT and CDR2 as SNEGSKA (reference sequence). The CDR3 is made up of 12 amino acids. The ends lost 4 bases at V and 9 bases at J; junction bases unmatched: 3. CDR3 DNA: TGCAGTGCTAACCGGGACAGGGGGCCCCAGCATTTT. It is translated as CSANRDRGPQHF.

CDR3 loop: CASSSPVSGNTIYF. The CDR3 DNA is TGTGCCAGCAGCTCTCCCGTGTCTGGAAACACCATATATTTT. V and J are TRBV5-6 and TRBJ1-3; D uncertain. CDR1 is SGHDT and CDR2 is YYEEEE in the germline V gene. With 3 bases removed from V and 1 base from J, the gap between germline ends came to 8 bases. This CDR3 has 14 amino acids. The whole variable domain, filled in from reference TRBV5-6 and TRBJ1-3, reads DAGVTQSPTHLIKTRGQQVTLRCSPKSGHDTVSWYQQALGQGPQFIFQYYEEEERQRGNFPDRFSGHQFPNYSSELNVNALLLGDSALYLCASSSPVSGNTIYFGEGSWLTVV.

The sample holds many counts of this clonotype. The rearrangement joins TRBV12-3 or TRBV12-4 to TRBJ2-5, with a weak D call TRBD1 (6 bases). V lost 6 bases to trimming and J lost 8 bases, with 16 bases between them. The CDR3 length is 13 residues. CDR3 residues: CASRADRTPTQYF. The CDR3 nucleotides are TGTGCCAGCAGAGCTGACAGGACCCCCACCCAGTACTTC.

This clonotype was detected many times. The CDR3 sequence is CASSQDWQGSTGELFF. For the CDR3, the DNA is TGCGCCAGCAGCCAAGATTGGCAGGGCTCCACCGGGGAGCTGTTTTTT. The gene calls are TRBV4-3 and TRBJ2-2; the D gene is possibly TRBD1 (5 bases). The V end was cut by 0 bases, the J end by 4 bases, with 12 bases between. This CDR3 comprises 16 residues. In germline, CDR1 is LGHNA, CDR2 YSLEER.

This clonotype was recorded many times. The rearrangement joins TRBV6-5 to TRBJ2-3; possibly TRBD1 or TRBD2 for D (7 bases each). CDR3 size: 15 residues. V was cut by 0 bases and J by 3 bases, with 10 bases left in between. Germline CDR1 MNHEY, CDR2 SVGAGI. The CDR3 DNA follows: TGTGCCAGCAGTTACTCCAGGGGGGGGACAGATACGCAGTATTTT. The encoded protein is CASSYSRGGTDTQYF.

The chain is built from TRBV4-3 and TRBJ2-2, with D possibly called TRBD1 or TRBD2 (5 bases each). The V end lost 0 bases, the J end lost 6 bases, and 17 bases lay between the germline ends. The CDR3 is 17 residues long. Germline V lookup: CDR1 LGHNA, CDR2 YSLEER. The CDR3 nucleotides read TGCGCCAGCAGCCAAGATTTTTCGATCGGGGCGGCCGGGGAGCTGTTTTTT. Translation gives CASSQDFSIGAAGELFF.